A single sample gave rise to the 27 T cell receptor beta chains below, sequenced in a study of T cell changes during pregnancy in multiple sclerosis. This table comes from immunoSEQ multiplex PCR, and its TCRdb copy is limited to in-frame clones, with some not included. The sample holds about 31,000 clones, approximately 86% seen once. Sequencing was performed on CD4+ T cells from peripheral blood mononuclear cells, taken in the first trimester of pregnancy. These receptors all come from a female donor in good health, enrolled as a control in a pregnancy study.

CDR3 loop: CAISDSSVADTQYF. As DNA, the CDR3 is TGTGCCATCAGTGACAGTAGCGTCGCAGATACGCAGTATTTT. The chain links TRBV10-3 to TRBJ2-3; possibly TRBD2 for D (5 bases). V lost 3 bases and J lost 4, with 11 bases in between. The CDR3 is 14 amino acids. CDR1 and CDR2 (germline): ENHRY, SYGVKD.

The gene calls are TRBV4-1 and TRBJ2-3; the D gene is possibly TRBD2 (7 bases). Germline CDR1 and CDR2: MGHRA and YSYEKL. There are 19 residues in the CDR3. V lost 0 bases and J lost 4, with 23 bases in between. CDR3 coding DNA: TGCGCCAGCAGCCAAGATATGGGGGGGGGCCTCGGGAGAGCAGATACGCAGTATTTT. Translating it yields CASSQDMGGGLGRADTQYF.

A single count supports this clone. The CDR3 bases are TGTGCCAGTAGTATTACAGGCGCTCTCCGCAACTATGGCTACACCTTC. Protein: CASSITGALRNYGYTF. The genes are TRBV19 and TRBJ1-2; a possible D gene is TRBD1 (5 bases). The V end was cut by 3 bases, the J end by 2 bases, with 16 bases between. The CDR3 extends over 16 amino acids. Germline CDR1 and CDR2: LNHDA and SQIVND (reference sequence). The variable domain in full, with the rest retrieved from reference TRBV19 and TRBJ1-2, is DGGITQSPKYLFRKEGQNVTLSCEQNLNHDAMYWYRQDPGQGLRLIYYSQIVNDFQKGDIAEGYSVSREKKESFPLTVTSAQKNPTAFYLCASSITGALRNYGYTFGSGTRLTVV.

Here the CDR3 reads CASSTRDRPYNSPLHF. In nucleotides, the CDR3 is TGTGCCAGCAGCACCCGGGACAGGCCATATAATTCACCCCTCCACTTT. The genes are TRBV2 and TRBJ1-6, with 8 bases that match TRBD1. Losses at the gene ends were 6 bases for V and 4 bases for J; bases not matched to a gene: 8. Looked up from germline, CDR1 is SNHLY and CDR2 is FYNNEI. This CDR3 has 16 residues. The whole variable domain, filled in from reference TRBV2 and TRBJ1-6, reads EPEVTQTPSHQVTQMGQEVILRCVPISNHLYFYWYRQILGQKVEFLVSFYNNEISEKSEIFDDQFSVERPDGSNFTLKIRSTKLEDSAMYFCASSTRDRPYNSPLHFGNGTRLTVT.

The chain recombines TRBV6-7 with TRBJ2-5; D perhaps matches TRBD2 (5 bases). TRBV6-7 has ORF status, its function being uncertain. Trimming shortened V by 6 bases and J by 3 bases, and 20 bases separated the two germline ends. The CDR3 runs to 16 residues. As DNA, the CDR3 is TGTGCCAGCAGAGGAGGAGCTAGCAGACTTAAAGAGACCCAGTACTTC. It translates to CASRGGASRLKETQYF.

This chain joins TRBV19 and TRBJ2-6; maybe TRBD1 (6 bases). The CDR3 length is 14 residues. The germline V gene has CDR1 LNHDA and CDR2 SQIVND (reference sequence). Between the trimmed V and J ends, which lost 8 bases and 2 bases, there was a span of 10 bases. CDR3 nucleotide sequence: TGTGCCAGTGTCGACAGGACTGGGGCCAACGTCCTGACTTTC. It yields the protein CASVDRTGANVLTF. The complete variable domain, with remaining parts taken from reference TRBV19 and TRBJ2-6, reads DGGITQSPKYLFRKEGQNVTLSCEQNLNHDAMYWYRQDPGQGLRLIYYSQIVNDFQKGDIAEGYSVSREKKESFPLTVTSAQKNPTAFYLCASVDRTGANVLTFGAGSRLTVL.

The V gene is TRBV4-1, the J gene TRBJ2-5; perhaps TRBD1 as D (5 bases). V lost 3 bases, J lost 2 bases, and 10 bases lay in between. The CDR3 is made up of 14 amino acids. The germline V gene has CDR1 MGHRA and CDR2 YSYEKL. CDR3 in amino acids: CASSQPTVQETQYF. The DNA for the CDR3 is TGCGCCAGCAGCCAGCCGACAGTTCAAGAGACCCAGTACTTC.

The chain has TRBV29-1 and TRBJ1-3, with D uncertain. From germline, CDR1 is SQVTM and CDR2 ANQGSEA. CDR3 length: 13 residues. Trimming took 4 bases from V and 0 from J, leaving 7 bases between them. CDR3 DNA: TGCAGCGTTGTCACGAGCTCTGGAAACACCATATATTTT. Its translation: CSVVTSSGNTIYF.

The J gene is TRBJ1-1, the V gene TRBV30; D ambiguous. Trimming took off 8 bases at V and 0 bases at J, with 13 bases between the two ends. This CDR3 comprises 13 residues. CDR1 is GTSNPN and CDR2 is SVGIG in the germline V gene (reference sequence). The CDR3 sequence is CARRENMNTEAFF. DNA of the CDR3: TGTGCCCGCCGGGAAAACATGAACACTGAAGCTTTCTTT.

J is TRBJ2-1 and V is TRBV7-2; 8 positions agree with TRBD2. Per germline, CDR1 SGHTA and CDR2 FQGNSA. The CDR3 sequence is 12 residues long. V lost 7 bases and J lost 14; bases outside the gene matches: 10. The CDR3 DNA sequence: TGTGCCAGCACAAAGAGCGGGGGCGGTAAGTTCTTC. Translating it yields CASTKSGGGKFF.

The chain uses TRBV5-6 and TRBJ2-7, with TRBD1 matching 9 bases. V shed 4 bases and J 5 bases; nucleotides not matched to a gene: 10. The CDR3 contains 15 residues. Germline CDR1 SGHDT, CDR2 YYEEEE. CDR3 protein: CASSLYRQGGNEQYF. The CDR3 nucleotides read TGTGCCAGCAGCCTTTACCGACAGGGGGGCAACGAGCAGTACTTC.

The gene calls are TRBV19 and TRBJ1-1; D gene ambiguous. This CDR3 is built from 15 residues. Germline V gene sequence: CDR1 LNHDA, CDR2 SQIVND (reference sequence). Trimming took 5 bases from V and 6 from J, leaving 19 bases between them. CDR3 sequence reads: CASSHSSREAAEAFF. DNA of the CDR3: TGTGCCAGTAGTCACTCCTCTCGGGAAGCGGCTGAAGCTTTCTTT.

The rearrangement links TRBV11-1 to TRBJ1-1; TRBD1 might be the D (6 bases). In germline, CDR1 is SGHAT, CDR2 FQDESV (reference sequence). Trimming cost V 4 bases and J 2 bases, with 11 bases left between them. The CDR3 has 14 amino acids. Written as DNA, the CDR3 is TGTGCCAGCAGCTCGACAGGATTTAACACTGAAGCTTTCTTT. This translates into CASSSTGFNTEAFF.

For the CDR3, the DNA is TGTGCCAGCAGCCATCAACGGGGACAGGGCAAAAATTCACCCCTCCACTTT. It codes for CASSHQRGQGKNSPLHF. This chain uses TRBV11-2 with TRBJ1-6; 9 nucleotides line up with TRBD1. The CDR3 runs 17 residues. V shed 5 bases, J shed 7 bases, and the junction held 12 bases outside the gene matches. CDR1 and CDR2 (germline): SGHAT, FQNNGV.

The V call is TRBV11-2, the J call TRBJ1-1; D may be TRBD1 (5 bases). V was clipped by 5 bases and J by 1 base, with 11 bases between them. This CDR3 comprises 14 residues. Germline CDR1 reads SGHAT; CDR2 reads FQNNGV. Written as DNA, the CDR3 is TGTGCCAGCAGCCTAACCGACAGGAACACTGAAGCTTTCTTT. This translates into CASSLTDRNTEAFF.

This chain links TRBV25-1 with TRBJ1-1; 7 bases map to TRBD1. This CDR3 comprises 13 residues. In germline, CDR1 is MGHDK, CDR2 SYGVNS. Trimming cost V 4 bases and J 7 bases; bases outside gene matches: 6. The CDR3 here is CASSGTGIGEAFF. The DNA of the CDR3 is TGTGCCAGCAGTGGGACAGGTATTGGTGAAGCTTTCTTT.

V usage is TRBV11-3 and J usage is TRBJ2-2; TRBD2 is a possible D gene (6 bases). Germline V gene lookup returns CDR1 SGHNT and CDR2 YENEEA. The ends were cut back, 5 bases at V and 2 bases at J, with 12 bases in the middle. The CDR3 sequence is 15 residues long. In DNA, the CDR3 is TGTGCCAGCAGCCCCAGCGGGCAAAACACCGGGGAGCTGTTTTTT. It is translated as CASSPSGQNTGELFF.

In DNA, the CDR3 is TGTGCCAGTAGTACTCGTAGGCGGGAGACCCAGTACTTC. This sequence encodes CASSTRRRETQYF. This chain joins TRBV19 and TRBJ2-5; D not resolved. CDR3 length equals 13 residues. The V gene lost 4 bases and the J gene lost 5 bases, with 11 bases spanning the gap. Looked up from germline, CDR1 is LNHDA and CDR2 is SQIVND (reference sequence).

V gene TRBV7-2 combines with J gene TRBJ2-5; 9 nucleotides match TRBD2. With V trimmed by 1 base and J by 4 bases, 7 bases remained unmatched. This CDR3 has 16 amino acids. CDR1 is SGHTA, CDR2 FQGNSA, per germline. The CDR3 reads CASSLGAGGRVETQYF. CDR3 DNA: TGTGCCAGCAGCTTAGGGGCGGGGGGGCGTGTAGAGACCCAGTACTTC.

This rearrangement joins TRBV7-2 to TRBJ1-1; D perhaps matches TRBD1 (5 bases). This CDR3 has 15 residues. Looked up from germline, CDR1 is SGHTA and CDR2 is FQGNSA. V was trimmed by 5 bases and J by 4 bases, leaving 17 bases between them. CDR3 nucleotides: TGTGCCAGCAGCCCCTCGGGGGGGGACGTCACTGAAGCTTTCTTT. This encodes CASSPSGGDVTEAFF.

CDR3 sequence: CAWRGPGQGTAYTF. The CDR3 nucleotides read TGTGCCTGGAGGGGACCGGGACAGGGGACGGCCTACACCTTC. This chain connects TRBV30 to TRBJ1-2; TRBD1 matches 10 bases. Germline lookup yields CDR1 GTSNPN and CDR2 SVGIG (reference sequence). V trimming: 3 bases; J trimming: 10 bases; junction bases outside the gene matches: 11. The CDR3 is 14 amino acids.

The chain links TRBV4-3 to TRBJ1-1; D call uncertain. Trimming cost V 1 base and J 3 bases, with 15 bases left between them. Germline V lookup: CDR1 LGHNA, CDR2 YSLEER. This CDR3 comprises 16 residues. CDR3 sequence: CASSQVYGRGYTEAFF. The CDR3 DNA sequence: TGCGCCAGCAGCCAAGTGTATGGACGCGGGTACACTGAAGCTTTCTTT.

V usage is TRBV5-4 and J usage is TRBJ2-2, with TRBD2 matching over 15 bases. With V trimmed by 2 bases and J by 7 bases, 6 bases remained unmatched. The CDR3 extends over 17 amino acids. CDR1 and CDR2 (germline): SGHNT, YYREEE (reference sequence). The CDR3 loop is CASSFGLAGGRNGELFF. The CDR3 DNA reads as TGTGCCAGCAGCTTTGGACTAGCGGGGGGGCGGAACGGGGAGCTGTTTTTT.

In this sample, this clone turned up once. The J gene is TRBJ2-5, the V gene TRBV2; maybe TRBD1 (7 bases). V lost 4 bases and J 5 bases, leaving 17 bases between the germline ends. Germline V gene lookup returns CDR1 SNHLY and CDR2 FYNNEI. The CDR3 runs to 15 residues. This CDR3 reads CASSATGAGWETQYF. DNA of the CDR3: TGTGCCAGCAGTGCAACAGGGGCGGGGTGGGAGACCCAGTACTTC. Complete variable domain (other parts from reference TRBV2 and TRBJ2-5): EPEVTQTPSHQVTQMGQEVILRCVPISNHLYFYWYRQILGQKVEFLVSFYNNEISEKSEIFDDQFSVERPDGSNFTLKIRSTKLEDSAMYFCASSATGAGWETQYFGPGTRLLVL.

This chain connects TRBV4-3 to TRBJ1-2; possible D gene TRBD1, 5 bases. Per the germline V gene, CDR1 is LGHNA and CDR2 is YSLEER. The CDR3 spans 15 residues. V was trimmed by 6 bases and J by 4 bases, leaving 18 bases between them. Written as DNA, the CDR3 is TGCGCCAGCAGTCAGTCGCGGGGGAAGGCCTATGGCTACACCTTC. Translation gives CASSQSRGKAYGYTF.

The V and J genes are TRBV25-1 and TRBJ2-2; TRBD2 might be the D (5 bases). Trimming took 2 bases from V and 0 from J, leaving 7 bases between them. CDR3 length equals 15 residues. From germline, CDR1 is MGHDK and CDR2 SYGVNS. CDR3 nucleotide sequence: TGTGCCAGCAGTGAACCGGGGACGAACACCGGGGAGCTGTTTTTT. Its protein product is CASSEPGTNTGELFF.

This clone was found a few times. The chain employs TRBV7-8 and TRBJ2-7; D call uncertain. The CDR3 has 13 amino acids. Trimming stripped 0 bases from V and 6 bases from J, with 9 bases between. CDR1 and CDR2 from the germline V gene are SGHVS and FQNEAQ. The CDR3 region is CASSLARPSEQYF. The CDR3 DNA follows: TGTGCCAGCAGCTTAGCGAGGCCGTCCGAGCAGTACTTC.